This TCR beta chain appears in the sequencing data of a study of naive and memory T cell subsets (dated by TCRdb to about 2017). With respect to the entire study: The study applied an open-source, UMI-based TCR alpha and beta sequencing pipeline to sorted naive and memory peripheral blood T cell subsets. RNA was DNase-treated and reverse transcribed with TCR constant-region primers, mostly using SuperScript III. IgG serology results and the functional CMV T cell responses were in complete agreement. Beyond this particular receptor, the publication reports: In both CD4 and CD8 cells, a rise in Gini index and a fall in Shannon and inverse Simpson diversity were observed from naive through CM, EM and EMRA. A power law was followed by TCR abundance, with an exponent that differed between naive and memory subsets but was consistent across the three individuals. Once error correction was done, more than 90% of naive TCR sequences showed up just once, which made the naive abundance distributions much steeper than those of the memory subsets. RNA-based TCR counts may be affected by expression changes linked to T cell activation and differentiation. The repertoire findings for the naive and memory subsets could not be validated against a ground truth, as none was available. Each clonotype was defined as a single alpha or beta chain sequence rather than as a paired alpha/beta receptor. A few larger clonotypes were present in naive repertoires, especially CD8 naive repertoires, and these clonotypes were possibly memory cells re-expressing CD45RA.

Receptor amplification or capture employed UMI-ligation and nested PCR. To cover both TRBC1 and TRBC2, the beta constant-region primer consisted of an equimolar mix of two oligonucleotides. The ligated cDNA went through four rounds of PCR with nested alpha and beta constant-region primers together with the SP2 primer. A single-stranded oligonucleotide containing the SP2 primer and a 12-nucleotide UMI was joined to the 3' end of the cDNA by T4 RNA ligase 1. The ligation reaction was incubated at 16°C for roughly 18-25 hours. PCR2 was typically run as a SYBR Green qPCR and stopped at a predetermined threshold to prevent over-amplification. All purifications after the first were performed with Agencourt AMPure XP magnetic beads. Libraries were quantified by Qubit and checked on a TapeStation, where a main peak was expected near 650 bp. Sequencing of the pooled libraries was done on an Illumina MiSeq using v2 2x251 paired-end kits, which typically yielded roughly 0.95-2.2 million reads per sample. Each sample's library went into the pool at about 4.2 nM, and about 5-8% PhiX was added to help with cluster recognition. From the authors' description of their analysis: V and J genes were assigned to Demultiplexor-processed FASTQ reads by Decombinator through tag matching, with a single base-pair mismatch being allowed. By using UMIs, Collapsinator corrected both sequencing errors and the frequency errors caused by PCR heterogeneity. CDR3Translator translated TCRs and extracted CDR3s from the conserved cysteine to the FGXG phenylalanine, flagging non-productive sequences. Repertoires were subsampled to equal numbers of UMI-defined TCRs before Gini, Shannon entropy and inverse Simpson indices were calculated. Clonotype abundance distributions were fitted to a power law by maximum likelihood within the linear range. For one naive CD8 sample, the pipeline and MIGEC produced similar UMI counts, unique TCR numbers and clonal distributions. One analysis removed from the naive repertoire any naive TCRs that were also present in any memory subset from the same donor. A set of 7,322 CMV-associated CDR3 sequences, compiled from VDJdb and a published dataset, was used to search the repertoires. TCRdb trimmed public reads at Q25 via fastp, called clones via MiXCR and kept in-frame beta chains. Identical CDR3 proteins give one entry, which carries the most common genes and DNA. TCRdb, not the original authors, processed these V and J calls. The sample table contains roughly 83,000 distinct CDR3 sequences; only one count was recorded for approximately 11% of them. In total, the top ten clones hold roughly 0.13% of the sample.

The germline V gene encodes CDR1 LGHNA and CDR2 YSLEER. Trimming removed 4 bases from V and 2 bases from J, leaving 8 bases between the germline ends. There are 13 amino acids in the CDR3, from cysteine to phenylalanine inclusive. Only CDR3 DNA is held: 39 bases, read in frame from base 1. In its sample, this clonotype was seen a few times. Its antigen is unknown. No qualities accompany the bases; no much larger clone lies one base away. TCR alpha and beta chain libraries were amplified separately from the second PCR step onward. Donor CMV status was determined by IFNgamma production from CD4+ T cells after overnight stimulation of fresh PBMCs with CMV viral lysate. CD4 T cells were positively selected using Miltenyi beads, after which CD8 T cells were positively selected from the CD4-negative fraction. After staining for CD3, CD4, CD8, CD45RA, CD27 and a live/dead dye, cells were sorted on a BD Aria II into four subsets based on CD45RA and CD27. A few healthy volunteers provided blood, and each donor's sample was split into CD4 and CD8 T cells and then further divided into four differentiation subsets. Approximately 0.13 L of peripheral blood was drawn per donor, and PBMC were isolated by Ficoll-Paque PLUS density-gradient centrifugation. After sorting, cells were lysed in RLT buffer, RNA was extracted using a Qiagen RNeasy kit, and the extracted RNA was stored at -80 degrees C.

The chain is assembled from TRBV4-3 and TRBJ2-5; a tentative D match to TRBD1 spans 5 bases. Sequencing was performed on naive CD4+ T cells from blood. The sample's cell subset or site, from its label and the paper: naive T cells, CD45RA high CD27+. The TCR sequence derives from a human donor in good health. The CDR3 has the sequence CASSRDRQETQYF. The base sequence is TGCGCCAGCAGCCGTGACAGACAAGAGACCCAGTACTTC.